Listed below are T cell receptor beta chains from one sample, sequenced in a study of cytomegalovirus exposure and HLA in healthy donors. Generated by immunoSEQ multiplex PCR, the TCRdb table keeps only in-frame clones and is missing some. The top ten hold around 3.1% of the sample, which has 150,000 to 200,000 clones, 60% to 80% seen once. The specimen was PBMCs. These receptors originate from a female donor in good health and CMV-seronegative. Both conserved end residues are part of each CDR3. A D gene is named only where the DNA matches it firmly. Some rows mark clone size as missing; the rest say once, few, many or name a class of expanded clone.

TGTGCCAGCAGTTTGCCCATGCGTCAGCCCCAGCATTTT | CASSLPMRQPQHF | TRBJ1-5 | NA | NA | TRBV28
TGCGCCAGCAGCTTGTACATCAGGGAAGGCTCACCCCTCCACTTT | CASSLYIREGSPLHF | TRBJ1-6 | NA | NA | TRBV5-1
TGTGCCAGCAGGGAGACAGGAAACTATGGCTACACCTTC | CASRETGNYGYTF | TRBJ1-2 | NA | NA | TRBV19
TGTGCCAGCAGCTTAGACGATTCGGGCAGGGTGAACACTGAAGCTTTCTTT | CASSLDDSGRVNTEAFF | TRBJ1-1 | few | NA | TRBV11-2
TGTGCCAGCAGCGTGGGGGACAGGGTTGGCGGCTACACCTTC | CASSVGDRVGGYTF | TRBJ1-2 | NA | TRBD1 | TRBV7-2
TGCGCCATCCCGGGACAGGGGTACTATGGCTACACCTTC | CAIPGQGYYGYTF | TRBJ1-2 | NA | TRBD1 | TRBV10-1
TGTGCCAGCAGCTTAGAGGGACAGGGGGGGGTCTACGAGCAGTACTTC | CASSLEGQGGVYEQYF | TRBJ2-7 | NA | TRBD1 | TRBV13
TGTGCCAGTTCGGACAGGGCCGATGACTCCCACTTC | CASSDRADDSHF | TRBJ1-2 | once | TRBD1 | TRBV19
TGCGCCAGCAGCCAAGACCAACTAGCGGGAGGATCTACCGGGGAGCTGTTTTTT | CASSQDQLAGGSTGELFF | TRBJ2-2 | NA | TRBD2 | TRBV4-1
TGCGCCAGCAGCCACGGCTGGGGGGACGGCCAAGAGACCCAGTACTTC | CASSHGWGDGQETQYF | TRBJ2-5 | NA | NA | TRBV5-1
TGTGCCTGGGGTGCAGGCCGGGAAAAACTGTTTTTT | CAWGAGREKLFF | TRBJ1-4 | NA | NA | TRBV30
TGTGCCAGCAGAAGGCAGGGGTCTGGCTACACCTTC | CASRRQGSGYTF | TRBJ1-2 | NA | NA | TRBV6-5
TGTGCCAGCAGTTACGCGGCAGTGAACCGAGACCCCTATGGCTACACCTTC | CASSYAAVNRDPYGYTF | TRBJ1-2 | NA | NA | TRBV28
TGTGCCAGTAGTACAGGCGGACAGAGGAACACTGAAGCTTTCTTT | CASSTGGQRNTEAFF | TRBJ1-1 | few | NA | TRBV19
TGTGCCAGCTCGCAGGGGGCTTATGGAAACACCATATATTTT | CASSQGAYGNTIYF | TRBJ1-3 | NA | TRBD1 | TRBV18
TGTGCCAGCAGCTTAGTGGGAGGGATACCCAATGAGCAGTTCTTC | CASSLVGGIPNEQFF | TRBJ2-1 | few | TRBD2 | TRBV11-2
TGTGCCAGCAGATCAAGCGGGGGGTCCTACGAGCAGTACTTC | CASRSSGGSYEQYF | TRBJ2-7 | NA | TRBD2 | TRBV5-4
TGTGCCAGCAGCCGGACCGATACAGGGGGCCTAGGTGGCTACACCTTC | CASSRTDTGGLGGYTF | TRBJ1-2 | NA | TRBD1 | TRBV28
TGTGCCAGCAGCTCCGGACTAGCGGGAGCCTACGAGCAGTACTTC | CASSSGLAGAYEQYF | TRBJ2-7 | NA | TRBD2 | TRBV5-4
TGTGCCAGCAGCTTAGGGACAGCCTCGGAAAAACTGTTTTTT | CASSLGTASEKLFF | TRBJ1-4 | NA | NA | TRBV7-8
TGCGCCAGCAGCTTGGCCCGGGACACACTGAACACCGGGGAGCTGTTTTTT | CASSLARDTLNTGELFF | TRBJ2-2 | NA | NA | TRBV5-1
TGTGCCAGCAGTTACGGCCAGGCTTCTGGAAACACCATATATTTT | CASSYGQASGNTIYF | TRBJ1-3 | NA | NA | TRBV6-5
TGTGCCAGCAGCGTCCAACTAGCGGGAGGGAGCAATGAGCAGTTCTTC | CASSVQLAGGSNEQFF | TRBJ2-1 | NA | TRBD2 | TRBV7-3
TGCGCCAGCAGTCCCGAGTGCGAGCAGTACTTC | CASSPECEQYF | TRBJ2-7 | NA | NA | TRBV23-1
TGTGCCAGCAGCTCGGCGGGGACAGGGTGGACTGAAGCTTTCTTT | CASSSAGTGWTEAFF | TRBJ1-1 | NA | TRBD1 | TRBV5-4
TGTGCCAGCAGATCGAGGAGGGGGCGATACGAGCAGTACTTC | CASRSRRGRYEQYF | TRBJ2-7 | NA | NA | TRBV5-8
TGTGCCAGCAGTTTACTGACTAGCGGGAGGGAAGAGCAGTACTTC | CASSLLTSGREEQYF | TRBJ2-7 | NA | TRBD2 | TRBV28
TGTGCCAGCAGTGAATCACGACAGGGAAACACTGAAGCTTTCTTT | CASSESRQGNTEAFF | TRBJ1-1 | NA | TRBD1 | TRBV25-1
TGTGCCAGTAAAATTGGGGGGTCCGGGGAGCTGTTTTTT | CASKIGGSGELFF | TRBJ2-2 | NA | NA | TRBV19